This T cell receptor beta chain stems from a study of CD4 T cells in relation to SARS-CoV-2 and coronaviruses. A note on this clone: What it recognizes is unknown.

Study-wide findings and caveats: Culture-expanded clones reflect memory recall rather than primary priming during culture. Crossreactive clones expanded significantly less to SARS-CoV-2 than monoreactive clones.

V dropped 5 bases and J dropped 2; count of bases not matched to a gene: 3. Germline CDR1 reads SGHRS; CDR2 reads YFSETQ. CDR3 length equals 14 residues. CD4+ T cells from unexposed donors were obtained before the COVID-19 pandemic (2011-2018). The repertoire was sequenced with immunoSEQ multiplex PCR; TCRdb's copy has only in-frame clones and lacks some. The sample holds some 68,000 clones, more than 85% seen once. The chain links TRBV5-1 to TRBJ2-7; 11 nucleotides agree with TRBD2. The TCR sequence derives from a human donor in good health. Sequencing input: naive CD4+ T cells from PBMCs. Subset here: naive CD4+ T cells isolated by negative enrichment. The CDR3 region has the DNA TGCGCCAGCAGGGGGACTAGCGGTACCTACGAGCAGTACTTC. It yields the protein CASRGTSGTYEQYF.